The 7 T cell receptor beta chains below all came from one sample that was sequenced in a study of patients and donors after allogeneic stem cell transplantation. TCRdb re-derived calls from the RT-PCR reads in MiXCR, one entry per CDR3 protein. Among around 240 distinct CDR3 sequences listed, more than 2% were seen once. Sequenced input: blood, either unsorted or a sorted T cell fraction (not recorded which). These receptors came from a human donor who was either an allogeneic HSCT recipient or a stem cell or donor lymphocyte infusion donor (not recorded which). It is not recorded whose cells these are; they may come from a transplant donor.

This clonotype is labeled as large. V usage is TRBV27 and J usage is TRBJ2-1, with 7 bases aligning to TRBD1. CDR1 and CDR2 (germline): MNHEY, SMNVEV (reference sequence). V shed 2 bases, J shed 1 base, and the junction held 11 bases outside the gene matches. The CDR3 totals 18 residues. Here the CDR3 DNA reads TGTGCCAGCAGTTTAAGCCTCTGGACAGGAGATTCCTACAATGAGCAGTTCTTC. Its translation: CASSLSLWTGDSYNEQFF.

This clonotype is labeled as large. The chain has TRBV7-9 and TRBJ1-5; D remains ambiguous. There are 14 residues in the CDR3. V lost 2 bases and J 1 base, leaving 6 bases between the germline ends. Germline CDR1 is SEHNR and CDR2 is FQNEAQ (reference sequence). CDR3 coding DNA: TGTGCCAGCAGCTTATGGGAGAGCAATCAGCCCCAGCATTTT. It codes for CASSLWESNQPQHF.

By sample share, this clonotype is large. The gene calls are TRBV11-2 and TRBJ2-1; tentative D call: TRBD2 (5 bases). The CDR3 sequence is 15 residues long. Trimming shortened V by 5 bases and J by 4 bases, and 15 bases separated the two germline ends. CDR1 SGHAT and CDR2 FQNNGV come from the germline V gene. In nucleotides, the CDR3 is TGTGCCAGCAGCGAGGGCAAGGCAGAGTACAATGAGCAGTTCTTC. Translation: CASSEGKAEYNEQFF.

This clonotype is large (0.1 to 1%). This chain connects TRBV6-5 to TRBJ2-6, with D possibly matching TRBD1 (5 bases). CDR3 length equals 14 residues. The germline V gene has CDR1 MNHEY and CDR2 SVGAGI. Trimming removed 5 bases at V and 2 bases at J, with 7 bases between. CDR3 sequence (DNA): TGTGCCAGCAGTCAGGGTCCTGGGGCCAACGTCCTGACTTTC. Translating gives CASSQGPGANVLTF.

The rearrangement uses TRBV7-6 and TRBJ2-7; D remains unclear. The germline CDR1 and CDR2 sequences are SGHVS and FNYEAQ. The CDR3 is 13 amino acids. The V gene lost 3 bases and the J gene lost 1 base, with 7 bases spanning the gap. This CDR3 reads CASSFAGSYEQYF. In DNA, the CDR3 is TGTGCCAGCAGCTTCGCTGGGTCCTACGAGCAGTACTTC.

This clonotype is large within its sample. This rearrangement joins TRBV9 to TRBJ2-7; either TRBD1 or TRBD2 may supply D (5 bases each). The V and J ends lost 3 bases and 3 bases respectively, with 13 bases between them. The CDR3 sequence is 14 residues long. Germline V gives CDR1 SGDLS, CDR2 YYNGEE. The CDR3 region has the DNA TGTGCCAGCAGCGACCGGGACGGCCACTACGAGCAGTACTTC. Residues: CASSDRDGHYEQYF.

This clonotype is large in the sample. The V gene is TRBV11-3, the J gene TRBJ2-3; D gene uncertain. The CDR3 length is 14 residues. CDR1 is SGHNT and CDR2 is YENEEA in the germline V gene. V gave up 1 base and J gave up 0 bases, with 5 bases separating them. In DNA form, the CDR3 reads TGTGCCAGCAGCTTAGTGACTAGCACAGATACGCAGTATTTT. Residues: CASSLVTSTDTQYF. Complete variable domain (other parts from reference TRBV11-3 and TRBJ2-3): EAGVVQSPRYKIIEKKQPVAFWCNPISGHNTLYWYLQNLGQGPELLIRYENEEAVDDSQLPKDRFSAERLKGVDSTLKIQPAELGDSAVYLCASSLVTSTDTQYFGPGTRLTVL.